This T cell receptor beta chain originates from a study of T cells in Graves' hyperthyroidism and ophthalmopathy. Amplified TCR beta CDR3 regions came from RNA transcripts. Using the HTBI primer set, a first-round RT-PCR was run on the TCR CDR3. From the multiplex PCR reads, TCRdb called clonotypes with MiXCR, one entry per CDR3 protein. The table has about half a million distinct CDR3 sequences, around a quarter seen once. This clonotype was counted only a few times. The V gene lost 0 bases and the J gene lost 2 bases, with 13 bases spanning the gap. This CDR3 contains 16 residues. Germline values: CDR1 LGHNT, CDR2 FRNRAP.

The clonotype originates from a woman aged 25 to 39 with Graves' ophthalmopathy. This chain links TRBV12-5 with TRBJ1-1; D might be TRBD1 (5 bases). The sequenced material came from blood. In DNA, the CDR3 is TGTGCTAGTGGTTTGGTAGTGGGGCTCGAAAACACTGAAGCTTTCTTT. Translation gives CASGLVVGLENTEAFF.